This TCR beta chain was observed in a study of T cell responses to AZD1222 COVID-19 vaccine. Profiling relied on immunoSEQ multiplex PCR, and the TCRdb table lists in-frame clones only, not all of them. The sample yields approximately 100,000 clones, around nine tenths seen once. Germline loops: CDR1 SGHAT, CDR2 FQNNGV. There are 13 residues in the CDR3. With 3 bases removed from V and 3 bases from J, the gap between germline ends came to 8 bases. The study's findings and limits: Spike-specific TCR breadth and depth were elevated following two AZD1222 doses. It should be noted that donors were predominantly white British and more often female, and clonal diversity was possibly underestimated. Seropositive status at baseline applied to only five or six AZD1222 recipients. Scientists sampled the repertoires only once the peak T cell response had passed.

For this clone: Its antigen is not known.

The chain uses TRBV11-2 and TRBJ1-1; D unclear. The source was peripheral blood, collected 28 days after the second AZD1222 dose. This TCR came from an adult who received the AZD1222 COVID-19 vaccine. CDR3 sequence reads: CASSFSRDTEAFF. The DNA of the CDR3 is TGTGCCAGCAGCTTTTCTCGTGACACTGAAGCTTTCTTT.